A selection of T cell receptor beta chains follows, all from one sample in a study of blood T cell repertoires in COVID-19. The protocol was immunoSEQ multiplex PCR, while the TCRdb copy is restricted to in-frame clones and leaves out a portion. The data show roughly 300,000 clones, approximately 85% seen once. The specimen was peripheral blood. The receptors originated from a man aged 18-30 years with active or convalescent COVID-19. CDR3s include the opening cysteine and the closing phenylalanine or tryptophan. The D gene is left open where the match is weak. Size is omitted from some rows. Given values are once, few, many or a class for expanded clones.

size	D	J	V	DNA	CDR3
-	TRBD1	TRBJ1-4	TRBV5-1	TGCGCCAGCAGCATGGACAGGGCTGAAAAACTGTTTTTT	CASSMDRAEKLFF
few	-	TRBJ1-5	TRBV20-1	TGCAGTGCTAGTCCGACGCTACAGTCGCCCCAGCATTTT	CSASPTLQSPQHF
-	-	TRBJ2-7	TRBV5-1	TGCGCCAGCAGACCACTTTTAGAGCGGTCATACGAGCAGTACTTC	CASRPLLERSYEQYF
-	-	TRBJ1-4	TRBV7-6	TGTGCCAGCAGCTCCTCGGAAGTAGGAGGTAATGAAAAACTGTTTTTT	CASSSSEVGGNEKLFF
-	-	TRBJ1-3	TRBV25-1	TGTGCCAGCAGTGATGACATGTTCTCTGGAAACACCATATATTTT	CASSDDMFSGNTIYF
-	TRBD1	TRBJ2-1	TRBV5-1	TGCGCCAGCAGCTGGGTTTTATTGGGACAGGGGTCCTACAATGAGCAGTTCTTC	CASSWVLLGQGSYNEQFF
-	TRBD1	TRBJ2-7	TRBV18	TGTGCCAGCTCCCGGGGACAGGGGCTCGACGAGCAGTACTTC	CASSRGQGLDEQYF
-	TRBD1	TRBJ2-7	TRBV27	TGTGCCAGCAGCATGACAGGGAGCGGCTACGAGCAGTACTTC	CASSMTGSGYEQYF
-	TRBD1	TRBJ2-7	TRBV7-2	TGTGCCAGCAAACCGGGACAGACTTACGAGCAGTACTTC	CASKPGQTYEQYF
-	TRBD2	TRBJ2-7	TRBV2	TGTGCCAGCAGTCGCCAGCGGGGTTATAACTACGAGCAGTACTTC	CASSRQRGYNYEQYF
-	-	TRBJ1-5	TRBV19	TGTGCCAGTAGTAACGGACAGAATCAGCCCCAGCATTTT	CASSNGQNQPQHF
-	TRBD1	TRBJ1-4	TRBV6-4	TGTGCCAGCAGTCACAAAACGAACAGGGGGCTGTTTGAAAAACTGTTTTTT	CASSHKTNRGLFEKLFF
-	-	TRBJ2-7	TRBV29-1	TGCAGCGTTACTCACCCGGGCTACGAGCAGTACTTC	CSVTHPGYEQYF
-	TRBD1	TRBJ2-7	TRBV11-3	TGTGCCAGCAGCAAGGACAGGGGCCACGAGCAGTACTTC	CASSKDRGHEQYF
-	TRBD2	TRBJ2-3	TRBV4-1	TGCGCCAGCGGACCTGCTAGCGGGGGGGCCCGCACAGATACGCAGTATTTT	CASGPASGGARTDTQYF